This passage covers 18 T cell receptor beta chains from one sample sequenced in a study of beta chain features in type 1 diabetes. All of the isolated RNA was reverse transcribed, so expressed TCRB transcripts were sequenced. Sequencing used immunoSEQ multiplex PCR; TCRdb keeps in-frame clones, though not all of them. The sample has about 360,000 clones, around 13% seen once. The sequenced material came from naive CD4+ T cells from blood. The receptors were sampled from a man aged 18 to 29 in good health.

This sequence joins TRBV7-3 and TRBJ2-1; D is perhaps TRBD1 (6 bases). Germline assignment: CDR1 SGHTA and CDR2 FQGTGA. The germline V and J ends were trimmed by 8 bases and 10 bases, with 15 bases remaining between them. This CDR3 region has 12 residues. This chain's CDR3 is CASGLTGNEQFF. The CDR3 DNA reads as TGTGCCAGCGGACTGACAGGCAACGAGCAGTTCTTC.

The rearrangement uses TRBV25-1 and TRBJ2-2, with a weak D call TRBD1 (6 bases). The CDR3 length is 14 residues. Trimming cost V 6 bases and J 7 bases, with 15 bases left between them. Germline lookup yields CDR1 MGHDK and CDR2 SYGVNS. The CDR3 loop is CASRITGRGGELFF. The CDR3 bases are TGTGCCAGCAGGATTACAGGGCGCGGCGGGGAGCTGTTTTTT.

CDR3 residues: CASSLVGQPQHF. The CDR3 DNA reads TGTGCCAGCAGCTTGGTCGGTCAGCCCCAGCATTTT. This sequence joins TRBV5-4 and TRBJ1-5; unclear D gene. The germline gives CDR1 SGHNT, CDR2 YYREEE (reference sequence). The CDR3 covers 12 residues. Trimming took off 0 bases at V and 6 bases at J, with 4 bases between the two ends.

This chain joins TRBV28 and TRBJ2-6; D may be TRBD1 (6 bases). The length of the CDR3 is 18 residues. The germline CDR1 and CDR2 sequences are MDHEN and SYDVKM. V was shortened by 3 bases and J by 0 bases, with 15 bases between the two germline ends. For the CDR3, the DNA is TGTGCCAGCAGTTTCTCCTCGGGACACTTCTCTGGGGCCAACGTCCTGACTTTC. Its translation: CASSFSSGHFSGANVLTF.

This clone was observed a handful of times. The chain links TRBV9 to TRBJ2-1, with TRBD2 matching over 10 bases. There are 15 residues in the CDR3. Germline loops: CDR1 SGDLS, CDR2 YYNGEE. With V trimmed by 0 bases and J by 9 bases, 6 bases remained unmatched. CDR3 sequence reads: CASSVDVLAGVEQFF. The CDR3 DNA reads as TGTGCCAGCAGCGTAGACGTCCTAGCGGGGGTTGAGCAGTTCTTC.

The V and J genes are TRBV5-4 and TRBJ1-6; no clear D gene. The CDR3 has 17 amino acids. CDR1 is SGHNT, CDR2 YYREEE, per germline (reference sequence). V was shortened by 1 base and J by 4 bases, with 15 bases between the two germline ends. CDR3 in amino acids: CASSLLSGSYYNSPLHF. The CDR3 nucleotides are TGTGCCAGCAGCTTGTTGAGCGGATCATATTATAATTCACCCCTCCACTTT.

The V gene is TRBV18, the J gene TRBJ2-7, with TRBD1 identical over 11 bases. Germline CDR1 and CDR2: KGHSH and LQKENI. Unmatched junction bases numbered 3, after V lost 2 bases and J lost 3 bases. This CDR3 spans 15 amino acids. The CDR3 reads CASSPGQGAVYEQYF. Written as DNA, the CDR3 is TGTGCCAGCTCACCAGGACAGGGGGCTGTCTACGAGCAGTACTTC.

This chain joins TRBV4-3 and TRBJ2-7, with 10 nucleotides matching TRBD1. CDR1 is LGHNA, CDR2 YSLEER, per germline. J gave up 5 bases and V 4 bases, and 8 bases lay outside the gene matches. This CDR3 comprises 15 residues. In DNA, the CDR3 is TGCGCCAGCAGCCGGCCGGGACAGGGGACGCACGAGCAGTACTTC. Protein sequence: CASSRPGQGTHEQYF.

This clone occurred a few times. The chain joins TRBV9 to TRBJ2-1; 9 nucleotides agree with TRBD2. Trimming at V came to 4 bases and at J to 10 bases, leaving 9 bases not matched to a gene. The CDR3 sequence is 14 residues long. Germline values: CDR1 SGDLS, CDR2 YYNGEE. CDR3 DNA sequence: TGTGCCAGCAGCCCCCGGGGGCTAGCGGGGGAGCAGTTCTTC. This codes for CASSPRGLAGEQFF.

The chain employs TRBV4-1 and TRBJ1-6; D gene uncertain. V shed 1 base and J shed 6 bases, with 25 bases lying between them. The germline V gene encodes CDR1 MGHRA and CDR2 YSYEKL. This CDR3 is built from 20 residues. The CDR3 nucleotides read TGCGCCAGCAGCCAAGGTCCGCACTTTAAGAGGGCCTCCGTTAATTCACCCCTCCACTTT. This sequence encodes CASSQGPHFKRASVNSPLHF.

This chain connects TRBV4-3 to TRBJ2-7, with TRBD2 matching over 12 bases. Germline V lookup: CDR1 LGHNA, CDR2 YSLEER. The CDR3 runs to 16 residues. The junction had 4 bases not matched to a gene; V was cut back by 1 base and J by 3 bases. The CDR3 loop is CASSQGTSGGYYEQYF. The CDR3 DNA follows: TGCGCCAGCAGCCAAGGTACTAGCGGGGGGTACTACGAGCAGTACTTC.

The chain links TRBV30 to TRBJ1-2; D unresolved. Germline V gene data show CDR1 as GTSNPN and CDR2 as SVGIG (reference sequence). This CDR3 has 10 residues. The ends were cut back, 1 base at V and 8 bases at J, with 5 bases in the middle. CDR3 in amino acids: CAWSGRGYTF. In DNA form, the CDR3 reads TGTGCCTGGAGTGGGCGGGGCTACACCTTC.

The chain uses TRBV6-5 and TRBJ2-1, with TRBD2 matching over 8 bases. The CDR3 totals 15 residues. V dropped 3 bases and J dropped 4; count of bases not matched to a gene: 5. Germline CDR1 and CDR2: MNHEY and SVGAGI. DNA of the CDR3: TGTGCCAGCAGTTATTCCGGGGGGGGATACAATGAGCAGTTCTTC. Its translation is CASSYSGGGYNEQFF.

This CDR3 reads CASSVDAGGETQYF. The CDR3 DNA is TGTGCCAGCAGCGTAGATGCTGGGGGGGAGACCCAGTACTTC. The rearrangement links TRBV9 to TRBJ2-5, with D perhaps TRBD2 (6 bases). The CDR3 has 14 amino acids. Trimming shortened V by 0 bases and J by 5 bases, and 11 bases separated the two germline ends. Germline-derived CDR1 and CDR2 are SGDLS and YYNGEE.

V gene TRBV6-5 combines with J gene TRBJ1-4; D is uncertain. V was clipped by 2 bases and J by 7 bases, with 8 bases between them. Germline assignment: CDR1 MNHEY and CDR2 SVGAGI. The CDR3 is 13 amino acids. In nucleotides, the CDR3 is TGTGCCAGCAGTTACGCTGGGAGTGAAAAACTGTTTTTT. This sequence encodes CASSYAGSEKLFF.

This clone appeared a few times. This rearrangement joins TRBV7-6 to TRBJ1-1, with D hard to call. Germline CDR1 SGHVS, CDR2 FNYEAQ. Trimming removed 2 bases at V and 8 bases at J, with 12 bases between. The CDR3 totals 13 residues. The CDR3 DNA reads TGTGCCAGCAGCTTACGGTGGGCAGAGGAAGCTTTCTTT. Protein: CASSLRWAEEAFF.

The CDR3 DNA reads as TGTGCCAGCAGCCGACAGGGGTCCGCAGATACGCAGTATTTT. Its protein product is CASSRQGSADTQYF. The J gene is TRBJ2-3, the V gene TRBV14; 8 bases are a match to TRBD1. Germline CDR1 is SGHDN and CDR2 is FVKESK. V lost 4 bases and J lost 4; bases outside the gene matches: 4. The CDR3 loop spans 14 amino acids.

The V and J genes are TRBV19 and TRBJ1-2; 7 nucleotides line up with TRBD1. Germline CDR1 reads LNHDA; CDR2 reads SQIVND (reference sequence). V shed 4 bases, J shed 6 bases, and the junction held 8 bases outside the gene matches. The CDR3 extends over 14 amino acids. The CDR3 region is CASSTRQGRDGYTF. CDR3 DNA: TGTGCCAGTAGTACAAGACAGGGCAGGGATGGCTACACCTTC.